Detailed here is one T cell receptor beta chain. The target antigen is unknown. The record originates from a study of T cell clones after liver transplantation. Study-wide background: TCRbeta sequencing after a pre-transplant mixed lymphocyte reaction identified graft-donor-reactive clones, later tracked in post-transplant blood. HCV positivity affected three of eight recipients; the rest lacked autoimmune or viral indications. Subjects received no induction therapy and standard immunosuppression until randomization at 12-24 months post-transplant. The study, taken as a whole, reports: In 5 of 8 subjects, circulating graft-donor-reactive CD4 TCRbeta sequences fell significantly after transplant.

The CDR3 has 16 amino acids. Per germline, CDR1 SGHTA and CDR2 FQGTGA. V shed 2 bases and J 0 bases; nucleotides not matched to a gene: 5. The table came from immunoSEQ multiplex PCR; TCRdb's copy has only in-frame clones and leaves some out. The table has roughly 80,000 clones, less than 85% seen once. The J gene is TRBJ2-3, the V gene TRBV7-3; TRBD2 agrees at 7 bases. The sample consisted of CD4+ T cells from blood, taken at the 22-month timepoint. This clonotype was sampled from a human patient who received a liver transplant. Some of the T cells might come from the graft donor. The CDR3 DNA is TGTGCCAGCAGCTTAGGAAGCGGGGTTAGCACAGATACGCAGTATTTT. Its protein product is CASSLGSGVSTDTQYF.